This T cell receptor beta chain is drawn from a study of cytomegalovirus exposure and HLA in healthy donors. General observations from the study: Earlier analysis yielded a pattern in which most TCR beta V segments were productive about 87% or about 30% of the time. A later look showed TCR association rates differing by HLA locus, highest for DRB1 and lowest for HLA-C.

This PCR relied on a set of 60 Vbeta primers and 13 Jbeta primers. Using immunoSEQ multiplex PCR, the repertoire was profiled, and TCRdb retains in-frame clones only, with some absent. Found here are around 130,000 clones, 70% to 80% of them singletons; the top ten hold 2.9%. In regard to this clone: Antigen specificity is unknown.

Germline CDR1 and CDR2: SQVTM and ANQGSEA. The trim removed 1 base at V and 4 bases at J, leaving 6 bases unmatched. The CDR3 has 15 residues. The TCR sequence derives from a human donor in good health. The chain employs TRBV29-1 and TRBJ2-3; 9 positions match TRBD2. The sample comprised PBMCs. Here the CDR3 reads CSVEVAGVRADTQYF. In nucleotides, the CDR3 is TGCAGCGTTGAAGTAGCGGGAGTTAGGGCAGATACGCAGTATTTT.